These 29 T cell receptor beta chains came from one sample sequenced in a study of T cells in Graves' hyperthyroidism and ophthalmopathy. RNA transcripts were the template for amplifying TCR beta CDR3 regions. With the HTBI primer set, the TCR CDR3 went through a first round of RT-PCR. One entry per CDR3 protein results from TCRdb running MiXCR on the multiplex PCR reads. The table records around 690,000 distinct CDR3 sequences, about a fifth of them present only once. Source material: blood. These TCRs come from a young man with Graves' ophthalmopathy.

This clonotype was observed at least ten times. The chain has TRBV7-3 and TRBJ2-1; 8 bases are a match to TRBD1. The length of the CDR3 is 13 residues. J gave up 15 bases and V 4 bases, and 11 bases lay outside the gene matches. The germline gives CDR1 SGHTA, CDR2 FQGTGA. CDR3 protein: CASSSNQGASPFF. In DNA, the CDR3 is TGTGCCAGCAGCTCCAATCAGGGGGCGTCCCCGTTCTTC.

This clonotype appeared a few times. The chain couples TRBV4-2 to TRBJ2-5, with D perhaps matching TRBD2 (6 bases). The V end was cut by 5 bases, the J end by 5 bases, with 12 bases between. The CDR3 is made up of 13 amino acids. Germline CDR1 is LGHNA and CDR2 is YNFKEQ. This CDR3 reads CASSSRGSETQYF. The CDR3 DNA is TGTGCCAGCAGCTCGCGGGGTTCTGAGACCCAGTACTTC.

The rearrangement uses TRBV27 and TRBJ1-1; D uncertain. CDR1 is MNHEY and CDR2 is SMNVEV in the germline V gene (reference sequence). There are 14 residues in the CDR3. Trimming cost V 5 bases and J 0 bases, with 10 bases left between them. CDR3 coding DNA: TGTGCCAGCAGTCCTCACGCCATGAACACTGAAGCTTTCTTT. Translated: CASSPHAMNTEAFF.

This clonotype appeared a few times. The gene calls are TRBV20-1 and TRBJ1-2; the D gene is possibly TRBD1 (6 bases). Germline V gene sequence: CDR1 DFQATT, CDR2 SNEGSKA (reference sequence). The germline V and J ends were trimmed by 0 bases and 5 bases, with 19 bases remaining between them. This CDR3 is 16 amino acids long. The CDR3 nucleotides read TGCAGTGCTAGAGATACCCTCCGGCAGGGGCCGTATGGCTACACCTTC. This codes for CSARDTLRQGPYGYTF.

J is TRBJ2-2 and V is TRBV24-1; the match to TRBD2 covers 11 bases. This CDR3 contains 16 residues. Germline CDR1 KGHDR, CDR2 SFDVKD. With 3 bases clipped from V and 6 bases from J, the junction kept 5 bases outside the gene matches. CDR3 sequence reads: CATSDTSGSWSGELFF. The CDR3, as DNA: TGTGCCACCAGTGATACTAGCGGGAGTTGGTCCGGGGAGCTGTTTTTT.

This clonotype was seen more than once but under ten times. Here the CDR3 DNA reads TGCAGCGCCTCGAGCTCTGGAAACACCATATATTTT. This codes for CSASSSGNTIYF. The chain is built from TRBV29-1 and TRBJ1-3, with D unresolved. Trimming pared 7 bases from V and 0 bases from J, leaving 7 bases between. Germline loops: CDR1 SQVTM, CDR2 ANQGSEA. This CDR3 is built from 12 residues.

The chain has TRBV9 and TRBJ2-5; no clear D. The germline CDR1 and CDR2 sequences are SGDLS and YYNGEE. V was shortened by 0 bases and J by 0 bases, with 9 bases between the two germline ends. The CDR3 is 15 amino acids. CDR3 sequence (DNA): TGTGCCAGCAGCGTAGACTCCCTGTACCAAGAGACCCAGTACTTC. Translating gives CASSVDSLYQETQYF.

This clonotype was picked up a small number of times. The genes are TRBV6-2 or TRBV6-3 and TRBJ2-1, with D possibly matching TRBD2 (5 bases). The V and J ends lost 6 bases and 0 bases respectively, with 15 bases between them. From germline, CDR1 is MNHEY and CDR2 SVGEGT. CDR3 length equals 16 residues. CDR3 sequence reads: CASSRGLPSSYNEQFF. In DNA, the CDR3 is TGTGCCAGCAGCCGTGGACTGCCTAGCTCCTACAATGAGCAGTTCTTC.

This clonotype was picked up a small number of times. The CDR3: CASSDDPRTRQPQHF. The CDR3 DNA follows: TGTGCCAGCAGTGACGACCCTAGGACGCGTCAGCCCCAGCATTTT. The gene calls are TRBV6-4 and TRBJ1-5, with D hard to call. CDR3 length equals 15 residues. Germline V gene sequence: CDR1 MRHNA, CDR2 SNTAGT. V was pared by 2 bases and J by 6 bases, with 14 bases between.

This clonotype was observed many times. This chain connects TRBV5-1 to TRBJ2-7; no reliable D call. The CDR3 covers 13 residues. CDR1 is SGHRS, CDR2 YFSETQ, per germline. Between the trimmed V and J ends, which lost 3 bases and 1 base, there was a span of 8 bases. The CDR3, as DNA: TGCGCCAGCAGCTCTCCCGGGTCCTACGAGCAGTACTTC. The encoded protein is CASSSPGSYEQYF.

The chain employs TRBV30 and TRBJ1-5, with a weak D call TRBD1 (5 bases). The CDR3 covers 13 residues. From germline, CDR1 is GTSNPN and CDR2 SVGIG (reference sequence). V was clipped by 1 base and J by 12 bases, with 16 bases between them. The chain's CDR3 is CAWSGGGRRVQHF. Here the CDR3 DNA reads TGTGCCTGGAGTGGTGGGGGACGAAGGGTCCAGCATTTT.

This clonotype has a handful of counts. The chain employs TRBV6-2 or TRBV6-3 and TRBJ1-1; D gene ambiguous. Germline V gene data show CDR1 as MNHEY and CDR2 as SVGEGT. Trimming stripped 3 bases from V and 1 base from J, with 6 bases between. The CDR3 length is 13 residues. As DNA, the CDR3 is TGTGCCAGCAGTTATGTATGGAACACTGAAGCTTTCTTT. Protein: CASSYVWNTEAFF.

This clonotype was observed a handful of times. The chain employs TRBV6-2 or TRBV6-3 and TRBJ2-1; no clear D gene. Trimming stripped 6 bases from V and 2 bases from J, with 8 bases between. CDR1 and CDR2 from the germline V gene are MNHEY and SVGEGT. This CDR3 is 13 amino acids long. The DNA of the CDR3 is TGTGCCAGCAGAACCGTACCCTACAATGAGCAGTTCTTC. Translating it yields CASRTVPYNEQFF.

This clonotype showed up just a few times. The V and J genes are TRBV29-1 and TRBJ1-1; D ambiguous. V lost 3 bases and J 4 bases, leaving 6 bases between the germline ends. CDR3 size: 11 residues. The germline V gene encodes CDR1 SQVTM and CDR2 ANQGSEA. CDR3 nucleotides: TGCAGCGTTGAGTTAGGCACTGAAGCTTTCTTT. Its protein is CSVELGTEAFF.

This clonotype was seen a single time. The chain recombines TRBV7-9 with TRBJ1-1, with TRBD1 matching over 8 bases. Germline CDR1 SEHNR, CDR2 FQNEAQ (reference sequence). After removal of 3 bases from V and 3 bases from J, the junction contained 12 bases not matched to a gene. This CDR3 has 17 residues. The CDR3: CASSFGRQGNGYTEAFF. DNA for the CDR3: TGTGCCAGCAGCTTTGGTAGACAGGGGAATGGTTACACTGAAGCTTTCTTT.

The V call is TRBV29-1, the J call TRBJ2-2, with a weak D call TRBD1 (6 bases). Germline lookup yields CDR1 SQVTM and CDR2 ANQGSEA. The CDR3 is 11 amino acids. The V gene lost 7 bases and the J gene lost 6 bases, with 9 bases spanning the gap. The CDR3, as DNA: TGCAGCGCCACAGGGTCCGGGGAGCTGTTTTTT. Encoded protein: CSATGSGELFF.

The chain uses TRBV4-1 and TRBJ2-1; D remains unclear. With 0 bases removed from V and 0 bases from J, the gap between germline ends came to 12 bases. This CDR3 is built from 17 residues. Germline CDR1 MGHRA, CDR2 YSYEKL. The CDR3 region has the DNA TGCGCCAGCAGCCAAGAATCGGGCTTGAGCTCCTACAATGAGCAGTTCTTC. This gives the protein CASSQESGLSSYNEQFF.

This clonotype was seen a few times. This rearrangement joins TRBV5-1 to TRBJ2-5; D unresolved. The germline V and J ends were trimmed by 0 bases and 4 bases, with 10 bases remaining between them. The CDR3 sequence is 14 residues long. Germline CDR1 SGHRS, CDR2 YFSETQ. CDR3 in amino acids: CASSLGGPRETQYF. The CDR3, as DNA: TGCGCCAGCAGCTTGGGGGGTCCCCGAGAGACCCAGTACTTC.

This clonotype was seen ten or more times. The rearrangement uses TRBV11-2 and TRBJ2-5, with a possible D match to TRBD2 (6 bases). The CDR3 covers 15 residues. CDR1 is SGHAT, CDR2 FQNNGV, per germline. Trimming removed 6 bases at V and 1 base at J, with 15 bases between. The CDR3: CASRASSEFQETQYF. The CDR3 DNA follows: TGTGCCAGCAGGGCCTCTAGCGAATTCCAAGAGACCCAGTACTTC. The complete variable domain, with remaining parts taken from reference TRBV11-2 and TRBJ2-5, reads EAGVAQSPRYKIIEKRQSVAFWCNPISGHATLYWYQQILGQGPKLLIQFQNNGVVDDSQLPKDRFSAERLKGVDSTLKIQPAKLEDSAVYLCASRASSEFQETQYFGPGTRLLVL.

This clonotype was seen repeatedly, ten times or more. The chain is built from TRBV12-3 or TRBV12-4 and TRBJ1-5, with D possibly TRBD1 on 5 matching bases. Trimming cost V 2 bases and J 6 bases, with 20 bases left between them. The CDR3 totals 17 residues. The CDR3 here is CASSLKAGRDVGQPQHF. DNA of the CDR3: TGTGCCAGCAGTTTAAAGGCAGGGCGAGATGTGGGTCAGCCCCAGCATTTT.

This clonotype was picked up a small number of times. The DNA for the CDR3 is TGTGCCAGCAGTTTGGGTTGGGGGCCCGGGGAGCTGTTTTTT. This translates into CASSLGWGPGELFF. The chain joins TRBV28 to TRBJ2-2; D might be TRBD1 (6 bases). Germline V gene lookup returns CDR1 MDHEN and CDR2 SYDVKM. The germline V and J ends were trimmed by 3 bases and 6 bases, with 11 bases remaining between them. The CDR3 totals 14 residues.

The chain links TRBV7-9 to TRBJ1-6; no clear D. Trimming pared 0 bases from V and 10 bases from J, leaving 10 bases between. The germline V gene encodes CDR1 SEHNR and CDR2 FQNEAQ (reference sequence). The CDR3 has 14 amino acids. The CDR3 loop reads CASSLATSGSPLHF. CDR3 DNA sequence: TGTGCCAGCAGCTTAGCCACCAGCGGGTCACCCCTCCACTTT.

J is TRBJ1-4 and V is TRBV5-1; D is possibly TRBD1 (6 bases). The germline V gene has CDR1 SGHRS and CDR2 YFSETQ. The CDR3 has 16 residues. V dropped 0 bases and J dropped 4 bases, with 13 bases sitting between them. The DNA of the CDR3 is TGCGCCAGCAGCTTGGCGGGGGGGCCGGTTAATGAAAAACTGTTTTTT. This sequence encodes CASSLAGGPVNEKLFF.

This CDR3 reads CASSTAVDPVRRANEQFF. CDR3 DNA: TGTGCCAGCAGCACCGCTGTGGACCCTGTTAGGAGGGCCAATGAGCAGTTCTTC. The J gene is TRBJ2-1, the V gene TRBV7-9, with a possible D match to TRBD2 (6 bases). The CDR3 covers 18 residues. Germline assignment: CDR1 SEHNR and CDR2 FQNEAQ (reference sequence). V lost 5 bases and J 6 bases, leaving 26 bases between the germline ends.

This clonotype has a handful of counts. The J gene is TRBJ2-1, the V gene TRBV20-1; 11 bases match TRBD2. CDR3 length equals 14 residues. Germline V lookup: CDR1 DFQATT, CDR2 SNEGSKA (reference sequence). J gave up 8 bases and V 6 bases, and 9 bases lay outside the gene matches. Written as DNA, the CDR3 is TGCAGTGCAACTGGGACTAGCGGACTGGATGAGCAGTTCTTC. This codes for CSATGTSGLDEQFF.

About this clonotype itself: A single base separates this from a much larger clone, so it may be a read error. The chain links TRBV6-5 to TRBJ2-1, with no clear D. The CDR3 extends over 13 amino acids. Looked up from germline, CDR1 is MNHEY and CDR2 is SVGAGI. CDR3 residues: CASNYLSYNEQFF. CDR3 DNA sequence: TGTGCCAGCAATTACTTATCCTACAATGAGCAGTTCTTC.

This clonotype has just one count. This chain joins TRBV28 and TRBJ1-4; 7 bases align to TRBD1. The CDR3 loop spans 15 amino acids. After removal of 6 bases from V and 1 base from J, the junction contained 5 bases not matched to a gene. CDR1 and CDR2 from the germline V gene are MDHEN and SYDVKM. The CDR3 DNA is TGTGCCAGCAGCCCTGACAGGGAAACTAATGAAAAACTGTTTTTT. Amino acids: CASSPDRETNEKLFF.

Ten or more counts support this clonotype. The chain uses TRBV18 and TRBJ2-3; maybe TRBD2 (6 bases). In germline, CDR1 is KGHSH, CDR2 LQKENI. The CDR3 consists of 15 residues. The V gene lost 2 bases and the J gene lost 1 base, with 10 bases spanning the gap. This CDR3 reads CASSPGLAGTDTQYF. For the CDR3, the DNA is TGTGCCAGCTCACCAGGCTTAGCGGGCACAGATACGCAGTATTTT.

This clonotype was recorded a few times. This chain links TRBV4-3 with TRBJ2-7; 9 bases agree with TRBD1. Per the germline V gene, CDR1 is LGHNA and CDR2 is YSLEER. The CDR3 spans 16 residues. Trimming cost V 0 bases and J 0 bases; bases outside gene matches: 3. The CDR3 region has the DNA TGCGCCAGCAGCCAAGACCGGGACAGGGCCTCCTACGAGCAGTACTTC. Protein product: CASSQDRDRASYEQYF.